Below, 28 T cell receptor beta chains from the same sample are listed, as sequenced in a study of a mutant IDH1 vaccine in newly diagnosed glioma. Time point given: week 35, safety follow-up. With topical imiquimod, each dose of the vaccine consisted of 300 ug of mutant IDH1 20-mer peptide. The antigens for these receptors are not known. Here immunoSEQ multiplex PCR was the method, and the copy in TCRdb shows in-frame clones only, minus some. The sample shows approximately 50,000 clones, more than 75% of them seen only once. The material was PBMCs, obtained from a glioma patient whose treatment included an IDH1 peptide vaccine. These receptors all stem from a woman aged 40 to 49 with glioma.

The rearrangement links TRBV7-9 to TRBJ2-7; no clear D gene. The CDR3 is 15 residues long. Per the germline V gene, CDR1 is SEHNR and CDR2 is FQNEAQ (reference sequence). Trimming removed 5 bases from V and 6 bases from J, with 20 bases in between. CDR3 loop: CASSPSTSPTSEQYF. The CDR3 DNA follows: TGTGCCAGCAGCCCGAGCACATCGCCAACTTCCGAGCAGTACTTC. Using reference TRBV7-9 and TRBJ2-7 for the parts outside the CDR3, the full variable domain is DTGVSQNPRHKITKRGQNVTFRCDPISEHNRLYWYRQTLGQGPEFLTYFQNEAQLEKSRLLSDRFSAERPKGSFSTLEIQRTEQGDSAMYLCASSPSTSPTSEQYFGPGTRLTVT.

CDR3 protein: CASRGQDNSPLHF. The CDR3, as DNA: TGTGCCAGCAGGGGACAGGATAATTCACCCCTCCACTTT. The chain uses TRBV7-9 and TRBJ1-6, with 8 bases aligning to TRBD1. V dropped 6 bases and J dropped 5; count of bases not matched to a gene: 0. Germline V gene sequence: CDR1 SEHNR, CDR2 FQNEAQ (reference sequence). This CDR3 has 13 residues.

This chain joins TRBV5-1 and TRBJ2-5; perhaps TRBD1 as D (6 bases). Trimming removed 5 bases from V and 1 base from J, with 12 bases in between. The CDR3 is made up of 14 amino acids. In germline, CDR1 is SGHRS, CDR2 YFSETQ. CDR3 in amino acids: CASRRQVSQETQYF. In DNA, the CDR3 is TGCGCCAGCAGACGACAGGTCTCCCAAGAGACCCAGTACTTC.

The rearrangement links TRBV19 to TRBJ1-5; D is ambiguous. Between the trimmed V and J ends, which lost 3 bases and 3 bases, there was a span of 12 bases. The CDR3 totals 15 residues. Germline loops: CDR1 LNHDA, CDR2 SQIVND (reference sequence). CDR3 coding DNA: TGTGCCAGTAGTATGCTGCCAGGACTCAATCAGCCCCAGCATTTT. It specifies CASSMLPGLNQPQHF.

J is TRBJ2-7 and V is TRBV6-1; 7 bases fit TRBD1. Germline V gives CDR1 MNHNS, CDR2 SASEGT. The CDR3 covers 15 residues. V shed 3 bases and J 2 bases; nucleotides not matched to a gene: 7. The CDR3 sequence: CASSDAGGSAYEQYF. CDR3 sequence (DNA): TGTGCCAGCAGTGACGCAGGGGGATCGGCCTACGAGCAGTACTTC.

With regard to this clone: The junction departs from the called germline gene at one end, perhaps through a read error. The rearrangement uses TRBV7-7 and TRBJ1-4, with D possibly TRBD1 on 5 matching bases. This CDR3 is built from 14 residues. CDR1 is SSHAT and CDR2 is FNYEAQ in the germline V gene (reference sequence). CDR3 DNA: TGTGCTAGCAGCTCCGGGGCCTATAATGAAAAACTGTTTTTT. As protein: CASSSGAYNEKLFF. Full variable domain (remainder filled in from reference TRBV7-7 and TRBJ1-4): GAGVSQSPRYKVTKRGQDVTLRCDPISSHATLYWYQQALGQGPEFLTYFNYEAQPDKSGLPSDRFSAERPEGSISTLTIQRTEQRDSAMYRCASSSGAYNEKLFFGSGTQLSVL.

The chain is built from TRBV4-1 and TRBJ2-5; 10 nucleotides agree with TRBD2. Per germline, CDR1 MGHRA and CDR2 YSYEKL. With 0 bases clipped from V and 12 bases from J, the junction kept 22 bases outside the gene matches. This CDR3 is 19 amino acids long. The DNA for the CDR3 is TGCGCCAGCAGCCAAGATCTTATGGTAGCGGGGGGCCGGGCCGGAGGCGAGTACTTC. Translated: CASSQDLMVAGGRAGGEYF.

The chain has TRBV7-9 and TRBJ2-5; possibly TRBD1 for D (5 bases). V was clipped by 5 bases and J by 3 bases, with 7 bases between them. Looked up from germline, CDR1 is SEHNR and CDR2 is FQNEAQ (reference sequence). The CDR3 is 12 residues long. CDR3 loop: CASSKGEETQYF. CDR3 coding DNA: TGTGCCAGCAGCAAAGGGGAAGAGACCCAGTACTTC.

This chain links TRBV18 with TRBJ1-5; unclear D gene. The V end was cut by 1 base, the J end by 3 bases, with 10 bases between. Per the germline V gene, CDR1 is KGHSH and CDR2 is LQKENI. The CDR3 sequence is 15 residues long. The CDR3 DNA reads TGTGCCAGCTCACCACAAGAGATCCCCAATCAGCCCCAGCATTTT. Its translation is CASSPQEIPNQPQHF.

The V call is TRBV18, the J call TRBJ1-3; a possible D gene is TRBD1 (5 bases). The CDR3 is 15 residues long. The ends were cut back, 2 bases at V and 5 bases at J, with 13 bases in the middle. CDR1 and CDR2 (germline): KGHSH, LQKENI. CDR3 nucleotides: TGTGCCAGCTCACCAGGGCAGGGCGCAAGAAACACCATATATTTT. Translating gives CASSPGQGARNTIYF.

CDR3 nucleotide sequence: TGTGCCAGCAGTTACGCCTCCAGATGGACCGGGGAGCTGTTTTTT. This codes for CASSYASRWTGELFF. The chain has TRBV6-5 and TRBJ2-2, with D uncertain. V lost 2 bases to trimming and J lost 5 bases, with 12 bases between them. The germline CDR1 and CDR2 sequences are MNHEY and SVGAGI. This CDR3 is built from 15 residues.

The gene calls are TRBV4-2 and TRBJ2-7; no clear D gene. The CDR3 runs to 14 residues. Trimming shortened V by 1 base and J by 0 bases, and 7 bases separated the two germline ends. Germline loops: CDR1 LGHNA, CDR2 YNFKEQ. CDR3 DNA sequence: TGTGCCAGCAGCCAAGCGGCGAGCTCCTACGAGCAGTACTTC. This gives the protein CASSQAASSYEQYF.

The chain uses TRBV19 and TRBJ1-3; D gene unclear. The CDR3 runs 14 residues. Trimming cost V 9 bases and J 0 bases, with 12 bases left between them. In germline, CDR1 is LNHDA, CDR2 SQIVND (reference sequence). CDR3 sequence reads: CASTFPSSGNTIYF. As DNA, the CDR3 is TGTGCCAGCACCTTCCCGAGCTCTGGAAACACCATATATTTT.

This rearrangement joins TRBV7-8 to TRBJ2-7; maybe TRBD2 (6 bases). V lost 4 bases to trimming and J lost 3 bases, with 10 bases between them. The CDR3 extends over 13 amino acids. CDR1 and CDR2 from the germline V gene are SGHVS and FQNEAQ. CDR3 residues: CASSSPGLYEQYF. The CDR3 bases are TGTGCCAGCAGCTCACCGGGACTCTACGAGCAGTACTTC.

The chain links TRBV2 to TRBJ2-5, with D maybe TRBD1 (6 bases). The CDR3 extends over 14 amino acids. Germline CDR1 SNHLY, CDR2 FYNNEI. V was trimmed by 1 base and J by 5 bases, leaving 11 bases between them. CDR3 loop: CASSEVGAGETQYF. DNA of the CDR3: TGTGCCAGCAGTGAAGTGGGGGCCGGTGAGACCCAGTACTTC.

CDR3 residues: CSVEATGVGGYTF. CDR3 DNA: TGCAGCGTTGAGGCGACAGGGGTCGGCGGCTACACCTTC. The chain links TRBV29-1 to TRBJ1-2; 8 positions agree with TRBD1. V dropped 3 bases and J dropped 8; count of bases not matched to a gene: 8. This CDR3 has 13 residues. Per germline, CDR1 SQVTM and CDR2 ANQGSEA.

The chain is built from TRBV2 and TRBJ2-3; no clear D. V lost 6 bases, J lost 6 bases, and 7 bases lay in between. The CDR3 sequence is 11 residues long. CDR1 and CDR2 from the germline V gene are SNHLY and FYNNEI. In DNA, the CDR3 is TGTGCCAGCAGCCGAGAGGATACGCAGTATTTT. Residues: CASSREDTQYF.

V is TRBV28 and J is TRBJ2-6; D call uncertain. Trimming removed 2 bases at V and 0 bases at J, with 5 bases between. CDR1 is MDHEN and CDR2 is SYDVKM in the germline V gene. The CDR3 extends over 15 amino acids. The CDR3 protein is CASSLRSSGANVLTF. The CDR3 DNA sequence: TGTGCCAGCAGTTTAAGGAGCTCTGGGGCCAACGTCCTGACTTTC.

This chain uses TRBV5-1 with TRBJ2-7; TRBD2 agrees at 10 bases. The length of the CDR3 is 15 residues. V lost 0 bases, J lost 4 bases, and 4 bases stayed unmatched. CDR1 and CDR2 (germline): SGHRS, YFSETQ. The CDR3, as DNA: TGCGCCAGCAGCTTGGCCGGACTAGCGGAATACGAGCAGTACTTC. It encodes CASSLAGLAEYEQYF.

This clone came up once. The chain combines TRBV2 with TRBJ2-5; possibly TRBD1 for D (5 bases). The CDR3 extends over 15 amino acids. V shed 4 bases and J shed 0 bases, with 12 bases lying between them. Germline-derived CDR1 and CDR2 are SNHLY and FYNNEI. The CDR3 coding sequence is TGTGCCAGCAGTGTGCGGCAGGGAAACCAAGAGACCCAGTACTTC. Translation: CASSVRQGNQETQYF.

This clone showed up just once. J is TRBJ2-2 and V is TRBV5-1, with no clear D. Per germline, CDR1 SGHRS and CDR2 YFSETQ. The CDR3 runs 13 residues. Trimming left V 4 bases short and J 1 base short, with 5 bases between. CDR3 region: CASSLWNTGELFF. The CDR3 DNA sequence: TGCGCCAGCAGCCTCTGGAACACCGGGGAGCTGTTTTTT. The complete variable domain, with remaining parts taken from reference TRBV5-1 and TRBJ2-2, reads KAGVTQTPRYLIKTRGQQVTLSCSPISGHRSVSWYQQTPGQGLQFLFEYFSETQRNKGNFPGRFSGRQFSNSRSEMNVSTLELGDSALYLCASSLWNTGELFFGEGSRLTVL.

The genes are TRBV29-1 and TRBJ2-7; possibly TRBD1 or TRBD2 for D (5 bases each). CDR1 SQVTM and CDR2 ANQGSEA come from the germline V gene. The CDR3 sequence is 13 residues long. The V and J ends lost 7 bases and 7 bases respectively, with 20 bases between them. CDR3 protein: CSALSGGSWEQYF. CDR3 DNA: TGCAGCGCCTTATCTGGGGGTAGTTGGGAGCAGTACTTC.

The J gene is TRBJ2-7, the V gene TRBV27; a weak D match, TRBD2 (5 bases). Trimming removed 0 bases from V and 3 bases from J, with 9 bases in between. Germline CDR1 and CDR2: MNHEY and SMNVEV (reference sequence). The CDR3 is 14 residues long. CDR3 amino acids: CASSLSDRGYEQYF. The CDR3 DNA reads TGTGCCAGCAGTTTATCGGATCGGGGCTACGAGCAGTACTTC.

This sequence joins TRBV19 and TRBJ2-7, with D perhaps being TRBD1 or TRBD2 (6 bases each). The CDR3 length is 15 residues. Looked up from germline, CDR1 is LNHDA and CDR2 is SQIVND (reference sequence). V lost 2 bases to trimming and J lost 0 bases, with 11 bases between them. The chain's CDR3 is CASSIKGGSSYEQYF. The CDR3 region has the DNA TGTGCCAGTAGTATAAAAGGGGGGAGCTCCTACGAGCAGTACTTC.

This clone was counted between two and nine times. The V call is TRBV2, the J call TRBJ1-2; 9 nucleotides agree with TRBD1. Germline CDR1 reads SNHLY; CDR2 reads FYNNEI. The CDR3 contains 13 residues. The trim removed 6 bases at V and 1 base at J, leaving 0 bases unmatched. CDR3: CASRTGGNYGYTF. The DNA of the CDR3 is TGTGCCAGCAGGACAGGGGGTAACTATGGCTACACCTTC.

J is TRBJ1-1 and V is TRBV12-5; D might be TRBD1 (5 bases). This CDR3 is built from 13 residues. V was trimmed by 6 bases and J by 8 bases, leaving 16 bases between them. Germline CDR1 is LGHNT and CDR2 is FRNRAP. DNA of the CDR3: TGTGCTAGTGGAAGGGACGGCTTGGGAGAAGCTTTCTTT. This sequence encodes CASGRDGLGEAFF.

The CDR3 DNA reads as TGTGCCAGCTCACCGCCTGGACAGGGTATCTACGAGCAGTACTTC. This codes for CASSPPGQGIYEQYF. The chain uses TRBV18 and TRBJ2-7; 8 bases match TRBD1. The germline CDR1 and CDR2 sequences are KGHSH and LQKENI. Unmatched junction bases numbered 7, after V lost 3 bases and J lost 3 bases. The CDR3 is made up of 15 amino acids.

The rearrangement uses TRBV2 and TRBJ2-3; possible D gene TRBD2, 6 bases. The CDR3 contains 14 residues. Germline loops: CDR1 SNHLY, CDR2 FYNNEI. V was pared by 10 bases and J by 3 bases, with 17 bases between. This CDR3 reads CATHLGTQTDTQYF. The CDR3 DNA reads as TGTGCCACGCACCTAGGGACTCAGACAGATACGCAGTATTTT.